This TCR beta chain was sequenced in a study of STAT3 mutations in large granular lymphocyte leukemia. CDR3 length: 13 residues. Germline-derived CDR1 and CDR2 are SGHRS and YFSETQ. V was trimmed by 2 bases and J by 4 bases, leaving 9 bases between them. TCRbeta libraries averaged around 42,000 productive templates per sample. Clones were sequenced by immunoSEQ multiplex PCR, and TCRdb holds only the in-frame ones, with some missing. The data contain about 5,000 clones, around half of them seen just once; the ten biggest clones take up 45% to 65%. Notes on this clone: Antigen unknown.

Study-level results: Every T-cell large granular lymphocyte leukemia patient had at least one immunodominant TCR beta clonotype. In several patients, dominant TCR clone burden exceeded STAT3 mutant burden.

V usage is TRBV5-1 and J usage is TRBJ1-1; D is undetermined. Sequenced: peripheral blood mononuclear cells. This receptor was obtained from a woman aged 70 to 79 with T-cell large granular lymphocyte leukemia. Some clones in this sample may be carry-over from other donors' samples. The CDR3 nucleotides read TGCGCCAGCAGCTTCGTCGGGCTCACTGAAGCTTTCTTT. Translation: CASSFVGLTEAFF.